The 14 T cell receptor beta chains presented below share a single source sample, sequenced in a study of CD4 T cells in relation to SARS-CoV-2 and coronaviruses. The unexposed donors gave CD4+ T cells in about 2011-2018, prior to COVID-19. Profiling relied on immunoSEQ multiplex PCR, and the TCRdb table lists in-frame clones only, not all of them. The table lists approximately 59,000 clones, more than 75% of them singletons. Input material: memory CD4+ T cells from PBMCs. These receptors all come from a human donor in good health.

The genes are TRBV15 and TRBJ2-1; no clear D. V lost 1 base and J lost 7, with 14 bases in between. Germline assignment: CDR1 LNHNV and CDR2 YYDKDF (reference sequence). CDR3 length: 15 residues. The CDR3 here is CATSRVGKVGNEQFF. CDR3 sequence (DNA): TGTGCCACCAGCAGAGTGGGTAAGGTAGGGAATGAGCAGTTCTTC.

This clone turned up a few times. CDR3 in amino acids: CAISESPGGSYNEQFF. In nucleotides, the CDR3 is TGTGCCATCAGTGAGTCGCCGGGGGGTTCCTACAATGAGCAGTTCTTC. The chain employs TRBV10-3 and TRBJ2-1, with 7 bases lining up with TRBD2. The germline gives CDR1 ENHRY, CDR2 SYGVKD. This CDR3 has 16 residues. V shed 0 bases and J 1 base; nucleotides not matched to a gene: 3.

The chain is built from TRBV29-1 and TRBJ2-7; 7 positions agree with TRBD1. Losses at the gene ends were 7 bases for V and 2 bases for J; bases not matched to a gene: 8. From germline, CDR1 is SQVTM and CDR2 ANQGSEA. The CDR3 has 13 amino acids. CDR3 region: CSARHRGAYEQYF. The CDR3 coding sequence is TGCAGCGCCCGACACAGGGGTGCCTACGAGCAGTACTTC.

CDR3 sequence reads: CASSIVGTKNIQYF. The DNA of the CDR3 is TGTGCCAGTAGTATAGTAGGGACCAAAAACATTCAGTACTTC. The chain employs TRBV19 and TRBJ2-4; D is undetermined. Deletions cut 1 base from V and 2 bases from J, with 6 bases between. CDR3 length: 14 amino acids. Germline-derived CDR1 and CDR2 are LNHDA and SQIVND (reference sequence).

This clone is classed as medium-sized. This sequence joins TRBV4-1 and TRBJ2-3, with D uncertain. Per the germline V gene, CDR1 is MGHRA and CDR2 is YSYEKL. Trimming shortened V by 7 bases and J by 3 bases, and 11 bases separated the two germline ends. The CDR3 spans 13 residues. DNA for the CDR3: TGCGCCAGCACCACCGTAGGAACAGATACGCAGTATTTT. It yields the protein CASTTVGTDTQYF.

V gene TRBV5-4 combines with J gene TRBJ2-5, with a weak D call TRBD1 (6 bases). V was pared by 3 bases and J by 4 bases, with 13 bases between. This CDR3 spans 14 amino acids. CDR1 is SGHNT, CDR2 YYREEE, per germline (reference sequence). The DNA of the CDR3 is TGTGCCAGCAGCTCCCAATTCAGGGGAGAGACCCAGTACTTC. Its translation is CASSSQFRGETQYF. Based on the CDR3 plus reference TRBV5-4 and TRBJ2-5, the full variable domain is ETGVTQSPTHLIKTRGQQVTLRCSSQSGHNTVSWYQQALGQGPQFIFQYYREEENGRGNFPPRFSGLQFPNYSSELNVNALELDDSALYLCASSSQFRGETQYFGPGTRLLVL.

V and J are TRBV18 and TRBJ2-3; the match to TRBD2 covers 7 bases. The CDR3 has 15 residues. The V and J ends lost 1 base and 5 bases, in that order; junction bases with no gene match: 6. Per germline, CDR1 KGHSH and CDR2 LQKENI. DNA for the CDR3: TGTGCCAGCTCACCACGCGGAGGGGAGGGAGATACGCAGTATTTT. This codes for CASSPRGGEGDTQYF. Full variable domain (outside the CDR3, taken from reference TRBV18 and TRBJ2-3): NAGVMQNPRHLVRRRGQEARLRCSPMKGHSHVYWYRQLPEEGLKFMVYLQKENIIDESGMPKERFSAEFPKEGPSILRIQQVVRGDSAAYFCASSPRGGEGDTQYFGPGTRLTVL.

CDR3 protein: CASSFSGVGTEAFF. The CDR3, as DNA: TGTGCCAGCAGCTTTTCAGGGGTGGGCACTGAAGCTTTCTTT. The V gene is TRBV7-2, the J gene TRBJ1-1; the D gene is possibly TRBD1 (6 bases). The germline V gene has CDR1 SGHTA and CDR2 FQGNSA. V was clipped by 3 bases and J by 4 bases, with 12 bases between them. The CDR3 is 14 residues long.

The V and J genes are TRBV10-1 and TRBJ1-2; 9 bases agree with TRBD1. After removal of 4 bases from V and 8 bases from J, the junction contained 5 bases not matched to a gene. Germline assignment: CDR1 WNHNN and CDR2 SYGVQD (reference sequence). This CDR3 contains 13 residues. CDR3 nucleotides: TGCGCCAGCAGTGCGGGACAGGGCACCGGCTACACCTTC. It translates to CASSAGQGTGYTF.

The chain combines TRBV19 with TRBJ2-7; D is unclear. Trimming pared 5 bases from V and 0 bases from J, leaving 20 bases between. The CDR3 has 17 amino acids. In germline, CDR1 is LNHDA, CDR2 SQIVND (reference sequence). CDR3 residues: CASSAYPGPGYSYEQYF. For the CDR3, the DNA is TGTGCCAGTAGTGCATACCCTGGCCCCGGATACTCCTACGAGCAGTACTTC.

This sequence joins TRBV9 and TRBJ1-1; 7 nucleotides align to TRBD1. The germline gives CDR1 SGDLS, CDR2 YYNGEE. V gave up 5 bases and J gave up 4 bases; unmatched junction bases: 8. The CDR3 runs 14 residues. In DNA, the CDR3 is TGTGCCAGCAGTGGTCAGGGGGTAGGCACTGAAGCTTTCTTT. The encoded protein is CASSGQGVGTEAFF.

In this sample, this clone turned up a few times. The V gene is TRBV6-4, the J gene TRBJ2-1; weak D call: TRBD2 (6 bases). Germline V gene data show CDR1 as MRHNA and CDR2 as SNTAGT. Trimming took 2 bases from V and 8 from J, leaving 10 bases between them. This CDR3 has 13 amino acids. The CDR3 DNA is TGTGCCAGCAGTGACCATAGCGGCTATGAGCAGTTCTTC. Translating gives CASSDHSGYEQFF.

The chain uses TRBV2 and TRBJ2-2; D is undetermined. CDR3 length: 12 residues. Germline V gene sequence: CDR1 SNHLY, CDR2 FYNNEI. V lost 8 bases to trimming and J lost 9 bases, with 13 bases between them. The CDR3 region has the DNA TGTGCCAGCGTCTCGGGTGGCCGGGAGCTGTTTTTT. Residues: CASVSGGRELFF.

The chain uses TRBV5-1 and TRBJ2-7, with a possible D match to TRBD2 (6 bases). The germline gives CDR1 SGHRS, CDR2 YFSETQ. Trimming left V 0 bases short and J 6 bases short, with 13 bases between. The CDR3 spans 14 residues. CDR3 amino acids: CASSLGTTTGEQYF. CDR3 nucleotides: TGCGCCAGCAGCTTGGGGACTACTACTGGCGAGCAGTACTTC.